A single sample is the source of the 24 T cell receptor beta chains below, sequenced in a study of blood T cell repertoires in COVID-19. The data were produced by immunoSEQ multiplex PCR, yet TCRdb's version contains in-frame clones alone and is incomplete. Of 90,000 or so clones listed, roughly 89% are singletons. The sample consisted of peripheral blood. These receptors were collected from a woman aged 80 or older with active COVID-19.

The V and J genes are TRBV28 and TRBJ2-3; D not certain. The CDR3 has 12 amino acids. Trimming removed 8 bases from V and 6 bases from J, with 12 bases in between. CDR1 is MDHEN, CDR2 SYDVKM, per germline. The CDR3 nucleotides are TGTGCCAGCGCCCCTAACTTTGATACGCAGTATTTT. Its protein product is CASAPNFDTQYF.

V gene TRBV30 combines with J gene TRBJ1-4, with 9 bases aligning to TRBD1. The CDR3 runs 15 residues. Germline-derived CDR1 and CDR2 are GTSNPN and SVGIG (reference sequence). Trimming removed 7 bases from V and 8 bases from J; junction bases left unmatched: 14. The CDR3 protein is CAFGQGWQVWEKLFF. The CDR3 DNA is TGTGCCTTCGGACAGGGGTGGCAGGTCTGGGAAAAACTGTTTTTT.

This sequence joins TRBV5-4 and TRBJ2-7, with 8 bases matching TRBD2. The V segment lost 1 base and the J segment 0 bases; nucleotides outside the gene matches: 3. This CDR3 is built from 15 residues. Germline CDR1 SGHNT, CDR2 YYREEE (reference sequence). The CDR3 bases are TGTGCCAGCAGCTTGACTAGCGGCAGCTCCTACGAGCAGTACTTC. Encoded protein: CASSLTSGSSYEQYF. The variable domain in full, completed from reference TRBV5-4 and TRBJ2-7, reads ETGVTQSPTHLIKTRGQQVTLRCSSQSGHNTVSWYQQALGQGPQFIFQYYREEENGRGNFPPRFSGLQFPNYSSELNVNALELDDSALYLCASSLTSGSSYEQYFGPGTRLTVT.

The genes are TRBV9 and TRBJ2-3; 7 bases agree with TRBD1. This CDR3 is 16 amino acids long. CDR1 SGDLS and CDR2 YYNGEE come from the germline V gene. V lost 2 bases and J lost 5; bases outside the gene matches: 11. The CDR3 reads CASSVHLDRVGDTQYF. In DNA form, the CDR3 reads TGTGCCAGCAGCGTCCACCTCGACAGGGTGGGAGATACGCAGTATTTT.

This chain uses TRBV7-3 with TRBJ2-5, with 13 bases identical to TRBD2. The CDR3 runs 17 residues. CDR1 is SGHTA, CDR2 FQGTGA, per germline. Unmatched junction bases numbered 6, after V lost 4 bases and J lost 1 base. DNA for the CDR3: TGTGCCAGCAGCTCTCGGGGACTAGCGGGATCCCAAGAGACCCAGTACTTC. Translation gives CASSSRGLAGSQETQYF.

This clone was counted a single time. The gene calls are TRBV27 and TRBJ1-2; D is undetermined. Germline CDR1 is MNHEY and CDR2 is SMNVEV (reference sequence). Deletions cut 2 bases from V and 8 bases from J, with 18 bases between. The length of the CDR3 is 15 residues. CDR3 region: CASSLSSGLPPGYTF. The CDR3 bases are TGTGCCAGCAGTTTAAGTTCAGGCCTCCCCCCCGGCTACACCTTC.

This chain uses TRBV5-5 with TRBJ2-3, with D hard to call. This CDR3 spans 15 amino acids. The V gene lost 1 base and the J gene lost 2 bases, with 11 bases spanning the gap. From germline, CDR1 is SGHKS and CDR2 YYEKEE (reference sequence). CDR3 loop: CASSLYPPFTDTQYF. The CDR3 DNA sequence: TGTGCCAGCAGCTTGTATCCCCCGTTCACAGATACGCAGTATTTT.

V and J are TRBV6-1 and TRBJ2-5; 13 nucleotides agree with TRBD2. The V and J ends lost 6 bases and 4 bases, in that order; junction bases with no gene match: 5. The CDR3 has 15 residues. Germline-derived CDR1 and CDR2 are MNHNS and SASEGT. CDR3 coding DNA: TGTGCCAGCAGCGCCGGACTAGCGGGAGTAGAGACCCAGTACTTC. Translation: CASSAGLAGVETQYF.

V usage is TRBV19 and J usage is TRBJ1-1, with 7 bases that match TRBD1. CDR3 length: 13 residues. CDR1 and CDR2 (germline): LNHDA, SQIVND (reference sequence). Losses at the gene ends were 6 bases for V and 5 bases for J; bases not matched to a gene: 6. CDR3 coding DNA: TGTGCCAGTAGCGTTAGGGGGCAAACTGAAGCTTTCTTT. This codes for CASSVRGQTEAFF.

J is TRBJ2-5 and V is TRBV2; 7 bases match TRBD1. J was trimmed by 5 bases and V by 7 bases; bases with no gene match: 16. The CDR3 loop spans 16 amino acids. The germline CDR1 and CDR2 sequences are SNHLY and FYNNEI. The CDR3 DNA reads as TGTGCCAGCAAGATTGGTCCGACAGGGAGTTGGGAGACCCAGTACTTC. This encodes CASKIGPTGSWETQYF.

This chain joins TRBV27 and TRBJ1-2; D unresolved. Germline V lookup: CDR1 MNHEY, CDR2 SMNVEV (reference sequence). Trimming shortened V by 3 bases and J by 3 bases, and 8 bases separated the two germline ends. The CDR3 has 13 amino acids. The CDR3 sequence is CASSFHTDYGYTF. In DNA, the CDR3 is TGTGCCAGCAGTTTCCACACAGACTATGGCTACACCTTC.

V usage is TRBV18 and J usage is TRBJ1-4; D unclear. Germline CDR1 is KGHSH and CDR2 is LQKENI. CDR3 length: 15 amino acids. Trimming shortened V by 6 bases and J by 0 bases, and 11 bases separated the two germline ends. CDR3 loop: CASSPILATNEKLFF. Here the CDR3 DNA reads TGTGCCAGCTCCCCAATCCTTGCAACTAATGAAAAACTGTTTTTT.

The CDR3 bases are TGCGCCAGCAGCCAAGACCCGGGAGGGCCTGGGGCCAACGTCCTGACTTTC. Translating it yields CASSQDPGGPGANVLTF. The V call is TRBV4-3, the J call TRBJ2-6; 8 bases match TRBD2. Germline values: CDR1 LGHNA, CDR2 YSLEER. CDR3 length: 17 residues. Trimming at V came to 0 bases and at J to 2 bases, leaving 3 bases not matched to a gene.

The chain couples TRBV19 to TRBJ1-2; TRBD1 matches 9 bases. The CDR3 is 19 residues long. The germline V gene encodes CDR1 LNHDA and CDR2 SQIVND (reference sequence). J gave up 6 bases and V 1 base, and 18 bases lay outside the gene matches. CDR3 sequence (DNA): TGTGCCAGTAGTATAGCTTCCCGTAAAACAGGGGGCGCAGGGAATGGCTACACCTTC. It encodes CASSIASRKTGGAGNGYTF.

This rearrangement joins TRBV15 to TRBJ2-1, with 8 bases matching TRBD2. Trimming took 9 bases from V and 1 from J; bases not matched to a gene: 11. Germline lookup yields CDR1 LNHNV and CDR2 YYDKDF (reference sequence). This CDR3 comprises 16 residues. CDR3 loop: CATDRREGRSYNEQFF. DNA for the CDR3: TGTGCCACGGACCGACGGGAGGGCCGGTCCTACAATGAGCAGTTCTTC.

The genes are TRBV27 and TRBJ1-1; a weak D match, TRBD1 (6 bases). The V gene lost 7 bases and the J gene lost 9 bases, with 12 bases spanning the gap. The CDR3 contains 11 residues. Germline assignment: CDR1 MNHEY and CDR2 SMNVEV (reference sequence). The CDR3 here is CASTGWGQAFF. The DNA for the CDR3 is TGTGCCAGCACAGGATGGGGGCAAGCTTTCTTT.

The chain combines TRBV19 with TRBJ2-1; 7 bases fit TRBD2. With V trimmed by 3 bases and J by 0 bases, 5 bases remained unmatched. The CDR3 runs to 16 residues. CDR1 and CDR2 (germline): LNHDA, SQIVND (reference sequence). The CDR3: CASSILAGNSYNEQFF. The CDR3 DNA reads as TGTGCCAGTAGTATCTTAGCGGGTAACTCCTACAATGAGCAGTTCTTC. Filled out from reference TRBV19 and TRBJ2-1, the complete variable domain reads DGGITQSPKYLFRKEGQNVTLSCEQNLNHDAMYWYRQDPGQGLRLIYYSQIVNDFQKGDIAEGYSVSREKKESFPLTVTSAQKNPTAFYLCASSILAGNSYNEQFFGPGTRLTVL.

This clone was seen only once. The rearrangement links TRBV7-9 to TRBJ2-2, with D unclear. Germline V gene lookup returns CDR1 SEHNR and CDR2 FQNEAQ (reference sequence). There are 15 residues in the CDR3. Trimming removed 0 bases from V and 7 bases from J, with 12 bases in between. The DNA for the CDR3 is TGTGCCAGCAGCTTAGCCTCGTGGCAGATCGGGGAGCTGTTTTTT. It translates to CASSLASWQIGELFF.

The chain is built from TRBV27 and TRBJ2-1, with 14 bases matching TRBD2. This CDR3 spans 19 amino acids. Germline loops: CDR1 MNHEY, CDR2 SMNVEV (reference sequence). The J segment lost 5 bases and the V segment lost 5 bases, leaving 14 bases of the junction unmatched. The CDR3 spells CASSAGGLAGVPFHNEQFF. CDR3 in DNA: TGTGCCAGCAGTGCTGGGGGACTAGCGGGAGTTCCCTTCCACAATGAGCAGTTCTTC.

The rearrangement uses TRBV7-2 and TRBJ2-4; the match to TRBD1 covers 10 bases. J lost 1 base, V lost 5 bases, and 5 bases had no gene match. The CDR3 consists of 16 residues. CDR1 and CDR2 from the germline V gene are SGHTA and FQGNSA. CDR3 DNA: TGTGCCAGCAGCCTGACAGGGGGCCCCGCCAAAAACATTCAGTACTTC. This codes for CASSLTGGPAKNIQYF.

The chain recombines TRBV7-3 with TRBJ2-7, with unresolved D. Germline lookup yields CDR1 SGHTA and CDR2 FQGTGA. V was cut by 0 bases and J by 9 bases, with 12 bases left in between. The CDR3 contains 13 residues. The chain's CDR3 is CASSLTPVSGQYF. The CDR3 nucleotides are TGTGCCAGCAGCTTAACACCTGTCAGTGGGCAGTACTTC.

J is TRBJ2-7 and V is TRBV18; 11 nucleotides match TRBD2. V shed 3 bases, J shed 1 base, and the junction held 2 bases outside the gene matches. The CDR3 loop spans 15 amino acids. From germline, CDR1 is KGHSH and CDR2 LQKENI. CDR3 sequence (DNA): TGTGCCAGCTCACCCGGGACTAGCGGTTCCTACGAGCAGTACTTC. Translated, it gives CASSPGTSGSYEQYF.

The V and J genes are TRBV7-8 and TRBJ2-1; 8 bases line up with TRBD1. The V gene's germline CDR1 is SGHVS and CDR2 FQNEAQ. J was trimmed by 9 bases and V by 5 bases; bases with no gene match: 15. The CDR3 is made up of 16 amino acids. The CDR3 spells CASSLIPIGQGAEQFF. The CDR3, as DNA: TGTGCCAGCAGCCTGATACCCATCGGACAGGGAGCTGAGCAGTTCTTC.

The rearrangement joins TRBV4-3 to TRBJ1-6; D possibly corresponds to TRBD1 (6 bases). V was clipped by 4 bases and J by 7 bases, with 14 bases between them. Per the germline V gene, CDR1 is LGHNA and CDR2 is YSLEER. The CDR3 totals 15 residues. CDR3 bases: TGCGCCAGCAGCCTGTTCAGGGGTGGAAATTCACCCCTCCACTTT. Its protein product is CASSLFRGGNSPLHF.